A selection of T cell receptor beta chains follows, all from one sample in a study of Tregs in tolerant kidney transplant recipients. Their target antigens are unknown. The method was immunoSEQ multiplex PCR; TCRdb's version includes in-frame clones alone and lacks a portion of them. The sample carries over 15,000 clones, around 53% recorded once. The input for sequencing was CD4+ T cells from blood cultured with allogeneic cells, taken before the transplant. All receptors derive from a human patient who received a combined kidney and bone marrow transplant. Each CDR3 is given with its conserved first and last residue. A D gene is named only where the DNA matches it firmly. The size field is filled for only some rows; it gives once, few, many or a size class.

d_gene: TRBD1; abundance: NA; j_gene: TRBJ1-2; v_gene: TRBV5-4; CDR3aa: CASSPSRDRVGYTF; CDR3nt: TGCGCCAGCAGCCCCAGCAGGGACAGGGTTGGCTACACCTTC
d_gene: TRBD1; abundance: few; j_gene: TRBJ1-2; v_gene: TRBV6-6; CDR3aa: CASTIGTAANYGYTF; CDR3nt: TGTGCCAGCACTATCGGGACAGCGGCTAACTATGGCTACACCTTC
d_gene: NA; abundance: NA; j_gene: TRBJ1-2; v_gene: TRBV28; CDR3aa: CASISGGGVYGYTF; CDR3nt: TGTGCCAGCATCTCTGGTGGGGGCGTCTATGGCTACACCTTC
d_gene: NA; abundance: few; j_gene: TRBJ1-6; v_gene: TRBV7-2; CDR3aa: CASSLGGSDSPLHF; CDR3nt: TGTGCCAGCAGCTTAGGAGGAAGCGATTCACCCCTCCACTTT
d_gene: TRBD2; abundance: medium-sized; j_gene: TRBJ2-5; v_gene: TRBV2; CDR3aa: CASRGTSGVLSETQYF; CDR3nt: TGTGCCAGCAGGGGGACTAGCGGGGTATTATCGGAGACCCAGTACTTC
d_gene: NA; abundance: NA; j_gene: TRBJ2-3; v_gene: TRBV7-2; CDR3aa: CASKRSTDTQYF; CDR3nt: TGTGCCAGCAAGCGGAGCACAGATACGCAGTATTTT
d_gene: NA; abundance: few; j_gene: TRBJ2-3; v_gene: TRBV5-1; CDR3aa: CASSWEARGTDTQYF; CDR3nt: TGCGCCAGCAGCTGGGAAGCTAGGGGGACAGATACGCAGTATTTT
d_gene: NA; abundance: NA; j_gene: TRBJ2-2; v_gene: TRBV7-9; CDR3aa: CASSLVTGFTGELFF; CDR3nt: TGTGCCAGCAGCTTAGTTACAGGGTTCACCGGGGAGCTGTTTTTT
d_gene: TRBD2; abundance: NA; j_gene: TRBJ2-2; v_gene: TRBV9; CDR3aa: CASSVSAGGRTGELFF; CDR3nt: TGTGCCAGCAGCGTGTCGGCGGGAGGTCGAACCGGGGAGCTGTTTTTT
d_gene: NA; abundance: NA; j_gene: TRBJ1-6; v_gene: TRBV7-3; CDR3aa: CASSSTGGFDSPLHF; CDR3nt: TGTGCCAGCAGCTCAACGGGGGGGTTCGATTCACCCCTCCACTTT
d_gene: TRBD1; abundance: medium-sized; j_gene: TRBJ1-5; v_gene: TRBV10-3; CDR3aa: CATRPGQGDSNQPQHF; CDR3nt: TGTGCCACCCGACCGGGACAGGGGGATAGCAATCAGCCCCAGCATTTT
d_gene: TRBD1; abundance: NA; j_gene: TRBJ1-4; v_gene: TRBV4-3; CDR3aa: CASSPDRTGEAEKLFF; CDR3nt: TGCGCCAGCAGCCCCGACCGAACAGGGGAAGCTGAAAAACTGTTTTTT